A single sample is the source of the 20 T cell receptor beta chains below, sequenced in a study of T cell responses to AZD1222 COVID-19 vaccine. The assay was immunoSEQ multiplex PCR, and TCRdb's table has in-frame clones only and misses some. The top ten clones hold 6% to 8.5% of a sample with over 65,000 clones, about 92% of them seen once. The source was peripheral blood, collected on day 0 of MenACWY control vaccination. These receptors all come from an adult in good health.

Concerning this clone itself: This same CDR3 is encoded by further DNA sequences in the sample. The CDR3 DNA follows: TGTGCCAGCAGTGAAGGGCGACTGAACACTGAAGCTTTCTTT. Translation gives CASSEGRLNTEAFF. The V gene is TRBV2, the J gene TRBJ1-1; no reliable D call. Germline V gene sequence: CDR1 SNHLY, CDR2 FYNNEI. This CDR3 has 14 amino acids. V was cut by 1 base and J by 0 bases, with 6 bases left in between.

The chain is built from TRBV19 and TRBJ1-1; 7 bases line up with TRBD1. The trim removed 6 bases at V and 3 bases at J, leaving 4 bases unmatched. Germline CDR1 reads LNHDA; CDR2 reads SQIVND (reference sequence). The CDR3 totals 13 residues. CDR3 DNA sequence: TGTGCCAGTAGCGTCCAGGGGGACACTGAAGCTTTCTTT. This codes for CASSVQGDTEAFF.

The V call is TRBV21-1, the J call TRBJ1-2. TRBV21-1 is an annotated pseudogene. The CDR3 length is 10 residues. The CDR3 here is CASGRDGYTF. The DNA of the CDR3 is TGTGCCAGCGGCAGGGATGGCTACACCTTC.

This clone was recorded once. The CDR3 DNA follows: TGTGCCAGCAGCCCCGGGACAGGGTCTTACTATGGCTACACCTTC. It translates to CASSPGTGSYYGYTF. The rearrangement links TRBV7-2 to TRBJ1-2; 9 nucleotides line up with TRBD1. The junction had 7 bases not matched to a gene; V was cut back by 5 bases and J by 3 bases. CDR3 length: 15 amino acids. Germline lookup yields CDR1 SGHTA and CDR2 FQGNSA.

The V and J genes are TRBV6-5 and TRBJ1-2; TRBD1 aligns across 10 bases. The CDR3 sequence is 16 residues long. V shed 5 bases and J 4 bases; nucleotides not matched to a gene: 10. Germline V gene sequence: CDR1 MNHEY, CDR2 SVGAGI. The CDR3 coding sequence is TGTGCCAGCAGTAACTTACGGGACAGGGGAGGCTATGGCTACACCTTC. Translated: CASSNLRDRGGYGYTF.

The chain combines TRBV5-1 with TRBJ2-4, with 12 nucleotides matching TRBD2. J lost 7 bases, V lost 4 bases, and 15 bases had no gene match. Germline CDR1 reads SGHRS; CDR2 reads YFSETQ. The CDR3 contains 18 residues. CDR3 region: CASSPLSRLAGAGNIQYF. The CDR3 nucleotides read TGCGCCAGCAGCCCCCTGTCCAGACTAGCGGGAGCAGGGAACATTCAGTACTTC.

The chain employs TRBV13 and TRBJ2-2, with 8 nucleotides matching TRBD1. CDR3 size: 15 residues. V shed 0 bases and J 7 bases; nucleotides not matched to a gene: 4. Per the germline V gene, CDR1 is PRHDT and CDR2 is FYEKMQ (reference sequence). Written as DNA, the CDR3 is TGTGCCAGCAGCTTAGGACAGGGGGAACTCGGGGAGCTGTTTTTT. Its translation: CASSLGQGELGELFF.

The chain uses TRBV7-2 and TRBJ1-1; 8 bases agree with TRBD1. Per the germline V gene, CDR1 is SGHTA and CDR2 is FQGNSA. The CDR3 loop spans 13 amino acids. V lost 1 base to trimming and J lost 7 bases; unmatched junction nucleotides: 2. The DNA of the CDR3 is TGTGCCAGCAGCTTAGGGGGGACAGGTGAAGCTTTCTTT. Translating it yields CASSLGGTGEAFF.

The chain recombines TRBV19 with TRBJ1-1; D is uncertain. The CDR3 is 13 amino acids. Trimming took off 11 bases at V and 3 bases at J, with 16 bases between the two ends. CDR1 and CDR2 (germline): LNHDA, SQIVND (reference sequence). CDR3 sequence (DNA): TGTGCCTCCGTGACGATGGGGTACACTGAAGCTTTCTTT. It is translated as CASVTMGYTEAFF.

This chain uses TRBV6-2 or TRBV6-3 with TRBJ2-5; D call uncertain. Germline V lookup: CDR1 MNHEY, CDR2 SVGEGT. V shed 0 bases and J shed 3 bases, with 20 bases lying between them. This CDR3 has 18 residues. The CDR3 sequence is CASSYSIQHAANKETQYF. DNA of the CDR3: TGTGCCAGCAGTTACTCGATACAACACGCCGCGAATAAAGAGACCCAGTACTTC.

The chain joins TRBV30 to TRBJ2-7, with 7 bases matching TRBD1. The CDR3 runs to 14 residues. Per the germline V gene, CDR1 is GTSNPN and CDR2 is SVGIG (reference sequence). The V and J ends lost 2 bases and 0 bases, in that order; junction bases with no gene match: 4. This CDR3 reads CAWSSRTGSYEQYF. The CDR3 DNA is TGTGCCTGGAGTTCGCGGACAGGCTCCTACGAGCAGTACTTC.

The rearrangement joins TRBV2 to TRBJ2-1, with a tentative D call TRBD2 (5 bases). V was trimmed by 3 bases and J by 6 bases, leaving 12 bases between them. Germline values: CDR1 SNHLY, CDR2 FYNNEI. This CDR3 is 14 amino acids long. CDR3 DNA sequence: TGTGCCAGCAGTGAGGACTCAATTGGCAATGAGCAGTTCTTC. Translation gives CASSEDSIGNEQFF.

The V call is TRBV10-1, the J call TRBJ2-1; 12 positions agree with TRBD1. The germline gives CDR1 WNHNN, CDR2 SYGVQD (reference sequence). V was clipped by 0 bases and J by 7 bases; unmatched bases: 4. CDR3 length equals 16 residues. Here the CDR3 reads CASSESGTGGWNEQFF. CDR3 coding DNA: TGCGCCAGCAGTGAGTCCGGGACAGGGGGCTGGAATGAGCAGTTCTTC.

The J gene is TRBJ1-4, the V gene TRBV7-9; D remains unclear. Germline V gives CDR1 SEHNR, CDR2 FQNEAQ (reference sequence). CDR3 length: 17 residues. V gave up 2 bases and J gave up 0 bases, with 13 bases separating them. The CDR3 spells CASSLRFFNATNEKLFF. The CDR3 region has the DNA TGTGCCAGCAGCTTACGATTCTTTAATGCAACTAATGAAAAACTGTTTTTT.

This sequence joins TRBV11-3 and TRBJ1-4; D call uncertain. V was shortened by 7 bases and J by 9 bases, with 12 bases between the two germline ends. The CDR3 covers 12 residues. The germline V gene has CDR1 SGHNT and CDR2 YENEEA. CDR3 nucleotide sequence: TGTGCCAGCAAACCCCCCCTTAAAAAACTGTTTTTT. Amino acid sequence: CASKPPLKKLFF.

Only a few counts were recorded for this clone. The J gene is TRBJ1-3, the V gene TRBV9; no reliable D call. The CDR3 extends over 14 amino acids. Germline CDR1 SGDLS, CDR2 YYNGEE. V lost 7 bases to trimming and J lost 0 bases, with 11 bases between them. The CDR3 DNA is TGTGCCAGCCGGAGGGAAAGCTCTGGAAACACCATATATTTT. Protein product: CASRRESSGNTIYF.

The chain combines TRBV28 with TRBJ1-5; TRBD1 might be the D (5 bases). The CDR3 is 14 amino acids. Trimming stripped 5 bases from V and 4 bases from J, with 12 bases between. CDR1 and CDR2 from the germline V gene are MDHEN and SYDVKM. The CDR3 DNA is TGTGCCAGCAGTGGGGACGGTTGGAATCAGCCCCAGCATTTT. Its protein is CASSGDGWNQPQHF.

V and J are TRBV6-1 and TRBJ2-7; D ambiguous. The CDR3 length is 14 residues. The germline V gene encodes CDR1 MNHNS and CDR2 SASEGT. V lost 0 bases and J 2 bases, leaving 8 bases between the germline ends. This CDR3 is CASSEALQTYEQYF. CDR3 coding DNA: TGTGCCAGCAGTGAAGCCTTACAGACCTACGAGCAGTACTTC.

The CDR3 coding sequence is TGTGCCAGCAGTTTGCGACCCGAGGCACGAAGACCTCCACAGCATTTT. Protein: CASSLRPEARRPPQHF. V gene TRBV28 combines with J gene TRBJ1-5; D uncertain. The CDR3 consists of 16 residues. CDR1 is MDHEN, CDR2 SYDVKM, per germline. The V and J ends lost 3 bases and 13 bases respectively, with 25 bases between them.

This sequence joins TRBV7-2 and TRBJ1-5, with unresolved D. The CDR3 contains 16 residues. Germline values: CDR1 SGHTA, CDR2 FQGNSA. Trimming removed 1 base at V and 4 bases at J, with 14 bases between. CDR3 in DNA: TGTGCCAGCAGCTTAGTCCCCTTGGCCGGGAATCAGCCCCAGCATTTT. Its translation: CASSLVPLAGNQPQHF.